Below, one T cell receptor (beta chain) is given with its context. The data were obtained in a study of blood T cell repertoires in COVID-19. Clones were sequenced by immunoSEQ multiplex PCR, and TCRdb holds only the in-frame ones, with some missing. The table records over 85,000 clones, approximately 85% of them present only once. The CDR3 runs 14 residues. Germline CDR1 and CDR2: LNHDA and SQIVND (reference sequence). V was clipped by 3 bases and J by 4 bases, with 7 bases between them. Seattle's cohort entered during active infection and was followed longitudinally. J is TRBJ1-6 and V is TRBV19; D gene ambiguous. Sequencing used peripheral blood. This TCR was sampled from a woman at least 80 years old with COVID-19, enrolled during active disease. CDR3 amino acids: CASSIGGYNSPLHF. The CDR3 DNA follows: TGTGCCAGTAGTATTGGAGGTTATAATTCACCCCTCCACTTT.